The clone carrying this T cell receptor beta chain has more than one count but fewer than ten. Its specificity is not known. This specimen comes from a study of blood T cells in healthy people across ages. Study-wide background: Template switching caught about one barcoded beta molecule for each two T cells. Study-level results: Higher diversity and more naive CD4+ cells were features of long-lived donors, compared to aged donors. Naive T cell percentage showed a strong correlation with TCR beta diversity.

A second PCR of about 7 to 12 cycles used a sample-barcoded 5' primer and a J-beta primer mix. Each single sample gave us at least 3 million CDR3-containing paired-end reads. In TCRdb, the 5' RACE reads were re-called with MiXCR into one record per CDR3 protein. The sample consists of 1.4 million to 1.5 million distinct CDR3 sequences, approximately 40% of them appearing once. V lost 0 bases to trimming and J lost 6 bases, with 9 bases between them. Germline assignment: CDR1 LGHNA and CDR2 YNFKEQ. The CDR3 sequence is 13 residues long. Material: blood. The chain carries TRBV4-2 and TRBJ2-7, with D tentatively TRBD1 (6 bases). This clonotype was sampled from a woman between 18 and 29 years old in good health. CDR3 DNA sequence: TGTGCCAGCAGCCAAGAGACAGGTTTCGAGCAGTACTTC. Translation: CASSQETGFEQYF.